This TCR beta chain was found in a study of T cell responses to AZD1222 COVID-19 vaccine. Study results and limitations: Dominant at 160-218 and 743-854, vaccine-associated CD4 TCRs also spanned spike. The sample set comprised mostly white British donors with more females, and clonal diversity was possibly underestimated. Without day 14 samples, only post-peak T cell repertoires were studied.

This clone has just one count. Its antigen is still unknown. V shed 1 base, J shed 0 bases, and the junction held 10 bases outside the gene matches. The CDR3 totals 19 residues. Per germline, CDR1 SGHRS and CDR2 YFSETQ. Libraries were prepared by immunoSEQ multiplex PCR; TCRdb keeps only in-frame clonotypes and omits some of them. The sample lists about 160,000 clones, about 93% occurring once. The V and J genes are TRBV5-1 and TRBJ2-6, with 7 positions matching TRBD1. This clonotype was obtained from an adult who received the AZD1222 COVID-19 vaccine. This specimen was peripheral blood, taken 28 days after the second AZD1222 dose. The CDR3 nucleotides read TGCGCCAGCAGCTTGAGCTGGACAGGCGTTGTCTCTGGGGCCAACGTCCTGACTTTC. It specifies CASSLSWTGVVSGANVLTF.